These T cell receptor beta chains were read from a single sample in a study of T-cell reconstitution after alpha-beta-depleted transplantation in children. TCRdb recomputed calls from the PCR reads with MiXCR, one row per CDR3 protein. The data show hundreds of thousands of distinct CDR3 sequences, approximately 17% seen once. The specimen comprised PBMCs from the stem cell graft donor, sampled from the stem cell graft. The receptor set was obtained from a human donor who donated a stem cell graft to a child with acute myeloid leukemia. Both conserved end residues are part of each CDR3. Fields, in order: clone size, J gene, V gene, D gene, CDR3 protein, CDR3 DNA. A D gene is named only where the DNA matches it firmly. Not every row has a clone size; where given, it reads once, few, many or a size class.

>few|TRBJ2-3|TRBV10-1|NA
CASRRGTGSTDTQYF
TGCGCCAGCAGAAGAGGGACGGGTAGCACAGATACGCAGTATTTT
>few|TRBJ1-1|TRBV5-1|NA
CASRRAGNTEAFF
TGCGCCAGCAGGAGGGCGGGGAACACTGAAGCTTTCTTT
>few|TRBJ1-1|TRBV29-1|TRBD1
CSVEWGGRGRNTEAFF
TGCAGCGTTGAATGGGGGGGCAGGGGGAGGAACACTGAAGCTTTCTTT
>many|TRBJ2-7|TRBV20-1|TRBD1
CSARDGGTGSYEQYF
TGCAGTGCTAGAGATGGGGGGACAGGGTCCTACGAGCAGTACTTC
>NA|TRBJ2-6|TRBV2|NA
CASSVGQPSGANVLTF
TGTGCCAGCAGTGTCGGACAGCCCTCTGGGGCCAACGTCCTGACTTTC
>NA|TRBJ2-1|TRBV4-3|NA
CASSQGFHGGLPGEQFF
TGCGCCAGCAGCCAAGGCTTTCACGGGGGCCTCCCCGGTGAGCAGTTCTTC
>few|TRBJ2-3|TRBV7-3|TRBD2
CASSYGGDSDTQYF
TGTGCCAGCAGCTACGGGGGGGACTCAGATACGCAGTATTTT
>NA|TRBJ2-3|TRBV5-1|NA
CASHLGGGDTDTQYF
TGCGCCAGCCATCTCGGAGGAGGCGACACAGATACGCAGTATTTT
>NA|TRBJ1-2|TRBV25-1|NA
CASSEFLGPTGGYTF
TGTGCCAGCAGTGAATTTCTGGGCCCCACGGGGGGCTACACCTTC
>many|TRBJ2-3|TRBV6-5|NA
CASSYSRGTDTQYF
TGTGCCAGCAGTTACTCCAGGGGCACAGATACGCAGTATTTT
>many|TRBJ1-1|TRBV4-3|NA
CASSQGLGTAEAFF
TGCGCCAGCAGCCAAGGTCTGGGGACCGCTGAAGCTTTCTTT
>few|TRBJ2-3|TRBV6-5|TRBD2
CASSYSDGGAPDTQYF
TGTGCCAGCAGTTACTCGGACGGGGGGGCCCCAGATACGCAGTATTTT
>NA|TRBJ2-6|TRBV7-9|NA
CASTNSHGGPGANVLTF
TGTGCCAGCACCAACAGTCATGGGGGTCCTGGGGCCAACGTCCTGACTTTC
>many|TRBJ1-2|TRBV5-4|TRBD1
CASMDREGGYTF
TGTGCCAGCATGGACAGGGAGGGTGGCTACACCTTC
>many|TRBJ2-7|TRBV7-6|NA
CASSLAGLNSYEQYF
TGTGCCAGCAGCTTAGCAGGCCTCAACTCCTACGAGCAGTACTTC
>many|TRBJ2-1|TRBV20-1|NA
CSARDDGGPYNEQFF
TGCAGTGCTAGAGACGACGGGGGCCCCTACAATGAGCAGTTCTTC
>once|TRBJ2-3|TRBV20-1|TRBD2
CSARSYGLVYDTQYF
TGCAGTGCTAGAAGTTACGGACTAGTATACGATACGCAGTATTTT
>many|TRBJ1-2|TRBV20-1|NA
CSARDIIGYTF
TGCAGTGCCCGGGACATCATTGGCTACACCTTC
>NA|TRBJ2-3|TRBV12-3/TRBV12-4|NA
CASSLGVSRHTDTQYF
TGTGCCAGCAGTTTAGGGGTCAGCCGGCACACAGATACGCAGTATTTT
>few|TRBJ2-2|TRBV7-2|NA
CASSFGMSNTGELFF
TGTGCCAGCAGCTTTGGCATGTCGAACACCGGGGAGCTGTTTTTT
>NA|TRBJ2-3|TRBV6-4|TRBD2
CASSDFPRTSLYF
TGTGCCAGCAGTGACTTTCCGCGGACTAGTTTGTATTTT
>NA|TRBJ1-1|TRBV9|NA
CASSAYLGGNTEAFF
TGTGCCAGCAGCGCGTACCTAGGGGGGAACACTGAAGCTTTCTTT
>many|TRBJ2-6|TRBV12-3/TRBV12-4|NA
CASSLGRLSGANVLTF
TGTGCCAGCAGTCTTGGACGGCTCTCTGGGGCCAACGTCCTGACTTTC
>many|TRBJ2-1|TRBV20-1|TRBD2
CSASRAGVYNEQFF
TGCAGTGCTAGTCGCGCGGGAGTCTACAATGAGCAGTTCTTC
>few|TRBJ2-1|TRBV5-1|NA
CASSFGHYSYNEQFF
TGCGCCAGCAGCTTCGGACACTACTCCTACAATGAGCAGTTCTTC
>NA|TRBJ2-3|TRBV24-1|NA
CATKDTSTDTQYF
TGTGCCACCAAAGACACCAGCACAGATACGCAGTATTTT
>many|TRBJ2-5|TRBV20-1|NA
CSARGTSDSETQYF
TGCAGTGCTAGAGGGACCTCCGATTCGGAGACCCAGTACTTC
>few|TRBJ2-2|TRBV12-3/TRBV12-4|TRBD2
CASTLAGAGELFF
TGTGCCAGCACTTTAGCGGGGGCCGGGGAGCTGTTTTTT
>many|TRBJ1-2|TRBV7-2|NA
CASSPSLGNRGYGYTF
TGTGCCAGCAGCCCCTCGTTAGGGAACCGGGGCTATGGCTACACCTTC
>few|TRBJ1-1|TRBV4-3|NA
CASSQGEGGMNTEAFF
TGCGCCAGCAGCCAAGGTGAAGGGGGGATGAACACTGAAGCTTTCTTT
>NA|TRBJ1-1|TRBV7-2|TRBD1
CASSLGPMGQPGGEAFF
TGTGCCAGCAGCTTAGGCCCCATGGGACAGCCTGGTGGTGAAGCTTTCTTT
>many|TRBJ2-3|TRBV5-1|NA
CASRPLPGDTQYF
TGCGCCAGCAGGCCTCTTCCCGGGGATACGCAGTATTTT
>few|TRBJ2-7|TRBV7-8|TRBD2
CASSSDGLAVSYEQYF
TGTGCCAGCAGCAGCGACGGACTAGCGGTCTCCTACGAGCAGTACTTC
>NA|TRBJ2-1|TRBV20-1|TRBD2
CSASPSRGGYNEQFF
TGCAGTGCTAGTCCCTCTAGGGGAGGGTACAATGAGCAGTTCTTC
>many|TRBJ1-5|TRBV9|NA
CASSVGGGNQPQHF
TGTGCCAGCAGCGTAGGGGGAGGGAATCAGCCCCAGCATTTT
>NA|TRBJ1-1|TRBV12-3/TRBV12-4|TRBD1
CASNLPGQDEAFF
TGTGCCAGCAATCTCCCGGGACAGGATGAAGCTTTCTTT
>many|TRBJ1-1|TRBV10-3|NA
CAISEATVGNTEAFF
TGTGCCATCAGTGAGGCGACAGTTGGGAACACTGAAGCTTTCTTT
>NA|TRBJ2-1|TRBV7-3|TRBD2
CASSFTGTSGYNEQFF
TGTGCCAGCAGCTTCACCGGGACTAGCGGCTACAATGAGCAGTTCTTC
>few|TRBJ2-7|TRBV7-9|TRBD1
CASSRDRANEQYF
TGTGCCAGCAGCCGGGACAGGGCCAACGAGCAGTACTTC
>once|TRBJ2-7|TRBV3-1|NA
CASSQVATAYEQYF
TGTGCCAGCAGCCAAGTCGCAACTGCCTACGAGCAGTACTTC
>many|TRBJ2-1|TRBV7-9|NA
CASSSDNSYNEQFF
TGTGCCAGCAGCTCGGACAACTCCTACAATGAGCAGTTCTTC
>few|TRBJ1-2|TRBV7-2|NA
CASSLGGLLHGYTF
TGTGCCAGCAGCTTAGGTGGTCTCCTCCATGGCTACACCTTC
>many|TRBJ2-3|TRBV20-1|NA
CSARSFTGDSDTQYF
TGCAGTGCTAGGTCGTTTACGGGGGACTCAGATACGCAGTATTTT
>NA|TRBJ1-5|TRBV10-2|NA
CASSRSLGDQPQHF
TGCGCCAGCAGCCGCTCCTTGGGGGATCAGCCCCAGCATTTT
>NA|TRBJ2-7|TRBV5-6|NA
CASSPGAGETYEQYF
TGTGCCAGCAGCCCGGGGGCAGGAGAAACCTACGAGCAGTACTTC
>few|TRBJ2-6|TRBV4-3|NA
CASSSGWGANVLTF
TGCGCCAGCAGCTCCGGCTGGGGGGCCAACGTCCTGACTTTC
>NA|TRBJ2-7|TRBV7-9|NA
CASSLGGLYEQYF
TGTGCCAGCAGCTTAGGAGGCCTCTACGAGCAGTACTTC
>many|TRBJ2-2|TRBV11-2|NA
CASSFAGANTGELFF
TGTGCCAGCAGCTTTGCAGGGGCGAACACCGGGGAGCTGTTTTTT